The entry below gives a single TCR beta chain sequence along with its context. The V gene end was trimmed by 7 bases and the J gene end by 4 bases; junction bases not matched to a gene: 7. Germline loops: CDR1 MNHEY, CDR2 SMNVEV (reference sequence). The CDR3 has 14 amino acids. This specimen belongs to a study of Ad26.COV2.S vaccination and SARS-CoV-2 variants. Treatment denoted: about 20 received Ad26.COV2.S at low or high dose, single or two shots; a few received placebo; per-sample allocation not given. The investigators took samples on day 63 after the first vaccine or placebo injection. The method was immunoSEQ multiplex PCR; TCRdb's version includes in-frame clones alone and lacks a portion of them. The data contain roughly 500,000 clones, approximately 89% of them seen just once; the ten biggest clones take up around 2.5%.

The V call is TRBV27, the J call TRBJ2-1, with TRBD1 matching over 7 bases. This specimen was peripheral blood, taken in a trial of Ad26.COV2.S vaccine versus placebo. This receptor was taken from a person between 18 and 60 years old who received the Ad26.COV2.S COVID-19 vaccine or a placebo. The CDR3 coding sequence is TGTGCCAGCACGGCCGGCAGGGGGTACAATGAGCAGTTCTTC. It is translated as CASTAGRGYNEQFF.